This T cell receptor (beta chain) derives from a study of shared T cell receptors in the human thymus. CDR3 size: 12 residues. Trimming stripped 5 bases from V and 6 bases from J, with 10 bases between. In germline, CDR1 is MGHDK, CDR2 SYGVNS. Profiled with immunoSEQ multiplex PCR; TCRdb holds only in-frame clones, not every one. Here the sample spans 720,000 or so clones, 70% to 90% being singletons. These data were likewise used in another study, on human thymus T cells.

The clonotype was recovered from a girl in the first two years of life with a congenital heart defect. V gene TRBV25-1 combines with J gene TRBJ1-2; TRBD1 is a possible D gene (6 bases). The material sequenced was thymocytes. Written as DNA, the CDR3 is TGTGCCAGCAGTTTTCCAGGGGATGGCTACACCTTC. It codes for CASSFPGDGYTF.